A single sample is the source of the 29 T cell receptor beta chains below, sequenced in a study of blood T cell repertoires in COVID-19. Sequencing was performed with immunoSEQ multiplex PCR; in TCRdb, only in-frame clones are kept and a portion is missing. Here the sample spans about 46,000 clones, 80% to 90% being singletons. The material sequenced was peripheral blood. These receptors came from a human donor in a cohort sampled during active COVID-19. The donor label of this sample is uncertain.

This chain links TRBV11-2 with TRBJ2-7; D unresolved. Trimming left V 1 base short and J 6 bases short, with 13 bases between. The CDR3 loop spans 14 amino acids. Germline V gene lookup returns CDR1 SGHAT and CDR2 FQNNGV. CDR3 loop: CASSLVRIEAEQYF. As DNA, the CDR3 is TGTGCCAGCAGCTTAGTCCGCATAGAGGCCGAGCAGTACTTC.

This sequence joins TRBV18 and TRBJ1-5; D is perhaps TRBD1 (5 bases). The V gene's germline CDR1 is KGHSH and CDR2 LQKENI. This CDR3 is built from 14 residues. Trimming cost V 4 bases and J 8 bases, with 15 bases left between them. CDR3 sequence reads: CASSQGGEWEPQHF. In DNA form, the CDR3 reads TGTGCCAGCTCACAAGGAGGGGAATGGGAGCCCCAGCATTTT.

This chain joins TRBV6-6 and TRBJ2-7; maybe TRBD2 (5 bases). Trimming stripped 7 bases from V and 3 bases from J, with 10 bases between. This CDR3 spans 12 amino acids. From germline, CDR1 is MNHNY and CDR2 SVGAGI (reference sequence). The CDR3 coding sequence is TGTGCCAGCACCCCGGGGAACTACGAGCAGTACTTC. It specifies CASTPGNYEQYF.

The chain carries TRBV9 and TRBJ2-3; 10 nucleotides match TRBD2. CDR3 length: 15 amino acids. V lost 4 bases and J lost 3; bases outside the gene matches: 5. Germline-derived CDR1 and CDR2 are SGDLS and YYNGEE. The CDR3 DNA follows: TGTGCCAGCAGCAATAGCGGGGGGCGGACAGATACGCAGTATTTT. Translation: CASSNSGGRTDTQYF.

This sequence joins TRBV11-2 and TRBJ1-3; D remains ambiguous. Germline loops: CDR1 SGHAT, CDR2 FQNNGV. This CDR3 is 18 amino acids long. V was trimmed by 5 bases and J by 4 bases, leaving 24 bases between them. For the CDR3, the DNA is TGTGCCAGCAGCCTATCGTCCGGCCCCTGGGCATCCGGAAACACCATATATTTT. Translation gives CASSLSSGPWASGNTIYF.

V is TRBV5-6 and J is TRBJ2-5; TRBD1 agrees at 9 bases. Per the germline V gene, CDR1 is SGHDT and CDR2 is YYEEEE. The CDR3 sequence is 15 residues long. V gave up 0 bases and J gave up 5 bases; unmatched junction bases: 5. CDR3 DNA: TGTGCCAGCAGCTTGGACAGGGGGCGGATGGAGACCCAGTACTTC. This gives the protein CASSLDRGRMETQYF.

Here the CDR3 reads CASSTMDGEGSPLHF. CDR3 sequence (DNA): TGTGCCAGCAGCACGATGGACGGGGAGGGGTCACCCCTCCACTTT. The chain is built from TRBV5-4 and TRBJ1-6; D is possibly TRBD1 (5 bases). Trimming cost V 4 bases and J 10 bases, with 18 bases left between them. Germline V gene data show CDR1 as SGHNT and CDR2 as YYREEE (reference sequence). CDR3 length: 15 residues.

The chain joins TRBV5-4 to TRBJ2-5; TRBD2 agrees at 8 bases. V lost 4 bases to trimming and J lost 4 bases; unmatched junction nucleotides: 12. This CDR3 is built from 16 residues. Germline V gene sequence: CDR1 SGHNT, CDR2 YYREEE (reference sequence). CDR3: CASSPPGRGARETQYF. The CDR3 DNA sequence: TGTGCCAGCAGCCCACCCGGGCGGGGGGCTCGAGAGACCCAGTACTTC. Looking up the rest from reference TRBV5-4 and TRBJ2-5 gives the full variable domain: ETGVTQSPTHLIKTRGQQVTLRCSSQSGHNTVSWYQQALGQGPQFIFQYYREEENGRGNFPPRFSGLQFPNYSSELNVNALELDDSALYLCASSPPGRGARETQYFGPGTRLLVL.

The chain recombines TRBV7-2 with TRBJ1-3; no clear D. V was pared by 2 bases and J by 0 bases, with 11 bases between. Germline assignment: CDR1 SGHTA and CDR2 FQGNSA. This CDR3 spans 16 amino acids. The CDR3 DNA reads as TGTGCCAGCAGCTTATGGGCAGCCACCTCTGGAAACACCATATATTTT. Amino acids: CASSLWAATSGNTIYF.

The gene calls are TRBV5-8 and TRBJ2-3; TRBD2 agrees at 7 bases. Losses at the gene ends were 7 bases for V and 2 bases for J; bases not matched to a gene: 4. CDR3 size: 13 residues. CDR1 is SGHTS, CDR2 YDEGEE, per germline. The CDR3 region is CASGRDFTDTQYF. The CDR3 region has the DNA TGTGCCAGCGGGAGGGATTTCACAGATACGCAGTATTTT.

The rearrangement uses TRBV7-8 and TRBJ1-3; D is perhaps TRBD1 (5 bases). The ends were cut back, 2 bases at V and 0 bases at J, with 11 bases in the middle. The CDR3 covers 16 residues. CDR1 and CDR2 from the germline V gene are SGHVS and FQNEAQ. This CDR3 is CASSLRQRSSGNTIYF. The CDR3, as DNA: TGTGCCAGCAGCTTAAGACAGAGAAGCTCTGGAAACACCATATATTTT. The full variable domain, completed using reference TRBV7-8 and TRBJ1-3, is GAGVSQSPRYKVAKRGQDVALRCDPISGHVSLFWYQQALGQGPEFLTYFQNEAQLDKSGLPSDRFFAERPEGSVSTLKIQRTQQEDSAVYLCASSLRQRSSGNTIYFGEGSWLTVV.

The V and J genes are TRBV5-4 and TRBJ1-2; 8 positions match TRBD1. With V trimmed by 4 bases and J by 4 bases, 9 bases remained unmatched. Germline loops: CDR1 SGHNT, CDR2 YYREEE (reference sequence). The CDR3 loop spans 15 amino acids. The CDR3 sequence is CASSHADREAYGYTF. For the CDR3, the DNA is TGTGCCAGCAGCCATGCGGACAGGGAAGCCTATGGCTACACCTTC.

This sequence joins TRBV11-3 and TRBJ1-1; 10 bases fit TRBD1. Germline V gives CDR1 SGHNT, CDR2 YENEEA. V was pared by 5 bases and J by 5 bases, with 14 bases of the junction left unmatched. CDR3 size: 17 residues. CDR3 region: CASSPGGTGVLRTEAFF. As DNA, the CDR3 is TGTGCCAGCAGCCCTGGCGGGACAGGGGTATTAAGAACTGAAGCTTTCTTT.

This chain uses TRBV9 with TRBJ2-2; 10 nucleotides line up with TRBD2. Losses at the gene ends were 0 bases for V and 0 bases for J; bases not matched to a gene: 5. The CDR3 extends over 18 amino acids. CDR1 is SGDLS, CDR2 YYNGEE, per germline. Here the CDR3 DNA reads TGTGCCAGCAGCGTAGGGCTAGCGGGGGCGACGAACACCGGGGAGCTGTTTTTT. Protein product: CASSVGLAGATNTGELFF.

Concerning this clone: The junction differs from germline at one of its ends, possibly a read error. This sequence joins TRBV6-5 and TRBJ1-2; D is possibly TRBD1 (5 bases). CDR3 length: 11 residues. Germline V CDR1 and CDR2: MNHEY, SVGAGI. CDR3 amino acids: CASSQPGGVIF. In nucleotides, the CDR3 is TGTGCCAGCAGCCAACCCGGGGGGGTTATTTTC.

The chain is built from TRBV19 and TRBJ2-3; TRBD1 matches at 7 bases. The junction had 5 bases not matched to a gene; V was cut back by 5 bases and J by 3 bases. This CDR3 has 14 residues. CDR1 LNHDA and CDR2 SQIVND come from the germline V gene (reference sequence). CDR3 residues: CASSLGQLTDTQYF. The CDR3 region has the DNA TGTGCCAGTAGTTTGGGACAGTTAACAGATACGCAGTATTTT.

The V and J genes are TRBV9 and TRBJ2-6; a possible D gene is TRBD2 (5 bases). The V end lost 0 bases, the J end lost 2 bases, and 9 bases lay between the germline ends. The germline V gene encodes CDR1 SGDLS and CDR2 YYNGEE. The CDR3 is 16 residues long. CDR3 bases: TGTGCCAGCAGCGTAGCTATCGGGGCTGGGGCCAACGTCCTGACTTTC. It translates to CASSVAIGAGANVLTF.

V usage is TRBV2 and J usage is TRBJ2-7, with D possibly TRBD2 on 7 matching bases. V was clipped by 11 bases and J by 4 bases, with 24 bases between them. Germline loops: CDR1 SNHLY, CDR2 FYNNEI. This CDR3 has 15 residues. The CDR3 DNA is TGTGCCTCTGACCGAGGGGGGGGCCTTAGATACGAGCAGTACTTC. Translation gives CASDRGGGLRYEQYF.

The CDR3 DNA sequence: TGTGCCAGCAGCCCCCGCGCGGGTTCGGTCACTGAAGCTTTCTTT. Encoded protein: CASSPRAGSVTEAFF. The V gene is TRBV7-9, the J gene TRBJ1-1; unclear D gene. V was trimmed by 5 bases and J by 4 bases, leaving 17 bases between them. CDR1 is SEHNR, CDR2 FQNEAQ, per germline (reference sequence). CDR3 length equals 15 residues. Variable domain in full (rest from reference TRBV7-9 and TRBJ1-1): DTGVSQNPRHKITKRGQNVTFRCDPISEHNRLYWYRQTLGQGPEFLTYFQNEAQLEKSRLLSDRFSAERPKGSFSTLEIQRTEQGDSAMYLCASSPRAGSVTEAFFGQGTRLTVV.

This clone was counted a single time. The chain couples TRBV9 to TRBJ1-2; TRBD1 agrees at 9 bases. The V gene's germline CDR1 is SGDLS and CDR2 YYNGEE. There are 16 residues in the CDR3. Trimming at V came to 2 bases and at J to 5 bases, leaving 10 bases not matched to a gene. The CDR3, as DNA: TGTGCCAGCAGCGTTCGGACAGGGGCCCCCGCTTATGGCTACACCTTC. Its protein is CASSVRTGAPAYGYTF.

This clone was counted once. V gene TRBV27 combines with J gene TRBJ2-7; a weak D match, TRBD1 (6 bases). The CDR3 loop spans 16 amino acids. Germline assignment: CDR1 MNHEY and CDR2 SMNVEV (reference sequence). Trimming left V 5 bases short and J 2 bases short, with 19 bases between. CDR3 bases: TGTGCCAGCAGTCGGACGGGACACCCTGAGGCCTACGAGCAGTACTTC. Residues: CASSRTGHPEAYEQYF.

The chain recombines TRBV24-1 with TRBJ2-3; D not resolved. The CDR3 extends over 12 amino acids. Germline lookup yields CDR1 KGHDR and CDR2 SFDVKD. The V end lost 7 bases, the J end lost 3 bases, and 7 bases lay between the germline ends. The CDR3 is CATSQNTDTQYF. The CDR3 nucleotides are TGTGCCACCAGCCAGAATACAGATACGCAGTATTTT.

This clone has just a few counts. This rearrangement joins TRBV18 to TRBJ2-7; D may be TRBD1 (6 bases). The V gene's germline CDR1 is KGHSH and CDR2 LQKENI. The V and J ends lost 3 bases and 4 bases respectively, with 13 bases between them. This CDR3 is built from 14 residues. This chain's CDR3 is CASSPGPGAYEQYF. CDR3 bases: TGTGCCAGCTCACCCGGGCCAGGGGCGTACGAGCAGTACTTC.

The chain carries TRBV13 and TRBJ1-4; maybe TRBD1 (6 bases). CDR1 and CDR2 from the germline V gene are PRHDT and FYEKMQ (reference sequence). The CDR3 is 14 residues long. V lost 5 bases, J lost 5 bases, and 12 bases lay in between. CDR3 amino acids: CASSGIGQNEKLFF. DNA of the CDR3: TGTGCCAGCAGCGGCATCGGACAGAATGAAAAACTGTTTTTT. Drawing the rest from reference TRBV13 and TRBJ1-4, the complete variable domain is AAGVIQSPRHLIKEKRETATLKCYPIPRHDTVYWYQQGPGQDPQFLISFYEKMQSDKGSIPDRFSAQQFSDYHSELNMSSLELGDSALYFCASSGIGQNEKLFFGSGTQLSVL.

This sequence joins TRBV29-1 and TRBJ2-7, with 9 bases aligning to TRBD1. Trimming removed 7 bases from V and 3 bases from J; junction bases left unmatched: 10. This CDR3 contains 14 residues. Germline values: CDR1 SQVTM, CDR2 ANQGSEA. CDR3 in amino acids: CSAELSDRGYEQYF. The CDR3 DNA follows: TGCAGCGCCGAACTGTCGGACAGGGGCTACGAGCAGTACTTC.

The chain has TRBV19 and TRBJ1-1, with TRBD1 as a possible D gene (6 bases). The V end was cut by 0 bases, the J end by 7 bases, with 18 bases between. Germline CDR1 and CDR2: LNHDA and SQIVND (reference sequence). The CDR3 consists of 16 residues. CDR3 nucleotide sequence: TGTGCCAGTAGTATAGATCTACGGGGGGCACAACGTGAAGCTTTCTTT. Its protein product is CASSIDLRGAQREAFF.

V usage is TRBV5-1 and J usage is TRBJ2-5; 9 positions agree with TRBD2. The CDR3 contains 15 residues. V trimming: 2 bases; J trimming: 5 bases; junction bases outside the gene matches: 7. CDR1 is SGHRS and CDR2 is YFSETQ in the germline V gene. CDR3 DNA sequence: TGCGCCAGCAGCTTCAATGCGGGGGGGCGGGAGACCCAGTACTTC. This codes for CASSFNAGGRETQYF.

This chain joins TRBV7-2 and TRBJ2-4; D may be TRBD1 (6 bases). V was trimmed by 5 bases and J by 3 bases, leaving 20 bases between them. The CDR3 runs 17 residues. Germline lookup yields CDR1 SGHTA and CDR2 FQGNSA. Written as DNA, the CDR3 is TGTGCCAGCAGCCAACCCATGCATCAGGGGATCAAAAACATTCAGTACTTC. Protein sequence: CASSQPMHQGIKNIQYF.

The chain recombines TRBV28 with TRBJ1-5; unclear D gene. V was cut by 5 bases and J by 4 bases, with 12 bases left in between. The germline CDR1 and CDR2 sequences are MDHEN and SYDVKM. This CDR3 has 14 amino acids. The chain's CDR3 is CASSQHSGNQPQHF. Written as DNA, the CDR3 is TGTGCCAGCAGTCAACACTCGGGGAATCAGCCCCAGCATTTT.